This TCR beta chain came from a study of identical twins. Study-level results: Twin pairs' shared out-of-frame alpha sequences were enriched in low generation probability.

This clonotype was seen a few times. What it binds is not known. One entry per CDR3 protein, called by TCRdb with MiXCR from the 5' RACE reads. The repertoire holds some 660,000 distinct CDR3 sequences, with less than 10% as singletons. The same sample was also studied in work on yellow fever vaccine responses in identical twins.

The TCR comes from a woman aged 18-29 years in good health. The sample taken for sequencing was PBMCs.

For the CDR3, the DNA is TGTGCCAGCAGACAGTACAATTCACCCCTCCACTTT. It translates to CASRQYNSPLHF. The chain uses TRBV6-5 and TRBJ1-6; no clear D. V was pared by 6 bases and J by 7 bases, with 7 bases between. Germline V lookup: CDR1 MNHEY, CDR2 SVGAGI. The CDR3 length is 12 residues.